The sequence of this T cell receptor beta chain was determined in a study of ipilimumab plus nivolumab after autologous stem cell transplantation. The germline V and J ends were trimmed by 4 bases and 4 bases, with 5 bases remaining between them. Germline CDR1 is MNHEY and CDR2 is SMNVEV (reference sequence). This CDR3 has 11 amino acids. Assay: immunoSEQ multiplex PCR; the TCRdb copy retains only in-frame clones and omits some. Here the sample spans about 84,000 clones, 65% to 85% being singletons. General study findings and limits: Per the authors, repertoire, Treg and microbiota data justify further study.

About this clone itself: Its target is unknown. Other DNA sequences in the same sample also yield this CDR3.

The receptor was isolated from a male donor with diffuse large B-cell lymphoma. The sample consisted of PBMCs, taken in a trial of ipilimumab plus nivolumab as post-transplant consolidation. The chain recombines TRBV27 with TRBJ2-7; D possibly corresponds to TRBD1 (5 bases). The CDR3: CASSSGYEQYF. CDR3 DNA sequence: TGTGCCAGCAGTTCAGGGTACGAGCAGTACTTC.